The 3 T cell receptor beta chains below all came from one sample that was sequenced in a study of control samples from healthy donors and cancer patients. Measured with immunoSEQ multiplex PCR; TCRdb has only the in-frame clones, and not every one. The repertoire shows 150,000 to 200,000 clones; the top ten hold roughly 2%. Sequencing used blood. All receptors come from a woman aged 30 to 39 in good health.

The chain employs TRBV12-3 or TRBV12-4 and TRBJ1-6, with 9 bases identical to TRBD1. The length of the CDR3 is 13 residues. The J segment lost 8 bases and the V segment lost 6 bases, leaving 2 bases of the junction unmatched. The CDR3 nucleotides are TGTGCCAGCAGGGGACAGGGAGATTCACCCCTCCACTTT. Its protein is CASRGQGDSPLHF.

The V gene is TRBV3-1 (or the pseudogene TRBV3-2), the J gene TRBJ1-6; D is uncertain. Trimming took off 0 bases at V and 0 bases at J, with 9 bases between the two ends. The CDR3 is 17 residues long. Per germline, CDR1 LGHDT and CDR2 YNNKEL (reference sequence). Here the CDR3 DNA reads TGTGCCAGCAGCCAAGAACCCATTAGCTCCTATAATTCACCCCTCCACTTT. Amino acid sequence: CASSQEPISSYNSPLHF.

The CDR3 spells CASSPEGVNTEAFF. The CDR3 DNA reads as TGTGCCAGCAGCCCAGAGGGGGTTAACACTGAAGCTTTCTTT. The rearrangement joins TRBV9 to TRBJ1-1; D perhaps matches TRBD1 (6 bases). The CDR3 has 14 amino acids. Germline values: CDR1 SGDLS, CDR2 YYNGEE. V dropped 4 bases and J dropped 2 bases, with 12 bases sitting between them.